This TCR beta chain is from a study of T-cell reconstitution after alpha-beta-depleted transplantation in children. Study-wide points: Day-60 TCRbeta diversity that was high in some patients was derived from surviving recipient T cells and thymic progenitors. By about two months after transplant, alpha-beta T cells reportedly arose from several hundred graft clones that had expanded. T-cell counts and diversity at one year following transplant were attributed mainly to newly produced T cells.

The CDR3 totals 15 residues. J was trimmed by 7 bases and V by 5 bases; bases with no gene match: 11. CDR1 is KGHDR and CDR2 is SFDVKD in the germline V gene. During its preparation, the TCRbeta library received unique molecular identifiers. One entry per CDR3 protein results from TCRdb running MiXCR on the PCR reads. The sample contains 200,000 to 250,000 distinct CDR3 sequences, approximately 7% of which appear only once. This clonotype came up many times. Its antigen is still unknown. The sample consisted of PBMCs, taken before TCRalphabeta/CD19-depleted stem cell transplant. The TCR originated in a boy aged 2 to 10 with acute lymphoblastic leukemia, due to receive a stem cell transplant. The rearrangement joins TRBV24-1 to TRBJ2-5, with TRBD1 identical over 8 bases. As DNA, the CDR3 is TGTGCCACCAGTGCCACGGACAGGGAGGAAGGGACCCAGTACTTC. This gives the protein CATSATDREEGTQYF.